This T cell receptor (beta chain) was obtained from a study of T cells in Graves' hyperthyroidism and ophthalmopathy (dated by TCRdb to about 2019). Turning to the overall study: Peripheral blood samples were taken at the time of initial diagnosis, prior to any treatment. To identify distinguishing TCR V-J signatures, a discovery cohort of around 98 patients was used, comprising roughly 45 with Graves' ophthalmopathy and roughly 60 with stable Graves' hyperthyroidism. In addition, the study compared T-cell repertoires in thyroid tissue and in blood from roughly 6 Graves' hyperthyroidism patients. For training and testing, the roughly 97 patients in the discovery cohort were randomly divided in a 7:3 ratio. Whether ophthalmopathy could be predicted prospectively was tested in an independent validation cohort made up of 18 to 20 hyperthyroidism patients plus 17 patients who later progressed to ophthalmopathy. Following sampling, methimazole starting at 30 mg daily was given to hyperthyroidism patients, and high-dose intravenous methylprednisolone was given to ophthalmopathy patients. According to the paper, TCR Vbeta CDR3 sequencing was carried out on about 140 peripheral blood samples, which came from over 40 ophthalmopathy, 80 or so hyperthyroidism and roughly 17 progressor patients.

Study-wide findings and limitations: In validation, progression to ophthalmopathy was predicted by the model with about 70% sensitivity and roughly 76% specificity, a median of approximately 6.5 months before onset. Sample size was not statistically predetermined, and blinding of investigators to group allocation was not performed. In cross-validation, a model built on a 13 V-J signature told ophthalmopathy apart from stable hyperthyroidism with over 85% sensitivity and 81% to 82% specificity, and in testing the same model reached 80%/75%. Most expanded thyroid clonotypes (frequency above 0.001) were also found in blood, which suggests that blood repertoires may mirror thyroid immune responses.

Reading from cysteine to phenylalanine, the CDR3 counts 16 amino acids. Here the CDR3 DNA is all that survives: 48 bases in frame from base 1. V was cut back by 6 bases and J by 5 bases, leaving a gap of 20 bases between them. The CDR1 and CDR2 encoded by the germline V gene are MDHEN and SYDVKM. TCR beta CDR3 regions were amplified from RNA transcripts. The TCR CDR3 was subjected to a first round of RT-PCR using the HTBI primer set and the Qiagen OneStep RT-PCR kit. A second multiplex PCR round built the libraries, followed by size selection and purification. The libraries were sequenced on an Illumina HiSeq2000 using paired-end 100 bp reads. On the authors' methods: SOAPnuke was used to process the raw data, removing reads that contained adapters or uncalled bases, had a mean Phred below 15, or lacked an exact match to the constant primer or identifier. COPE v1.2.5 was used to merge high-quality paired reads, and clonotypes were defined as unique nucleotide sequences. MiTCR v1.1 was used to align the clonotypes against IMGT TRBV, TRBD and TRBJ reference segments. The analysis included only V-J combinations with a frequency above 0.0001, which together covered 99% to 99.2% of the repertoires. The TCS score was defined as F50 (clonal expansion) divided by E x V (chaos), with BLOSUM62-based TCRdist calculated between CDR3 peptides within each V-J. Welch's t-statistics and random forest reduced 514 V-J features to 10 to 15, which were used in a naive Bayes classifier (R e1071). The public sequencing data were trimmed at Q25 with fastp and processed into clonotypes with MiXCR by TCRdb, which kept only in-frame beta chains. Every entry covers one CDR3 protein and lists the most common genes and DNA from its rows. TCRdb's processing, not the authors' own work, is the source of the V and J calls. The sample table contains a few hundred thousand distinct CDR3 sequences; only one count was recorded for roughly 16% of them. The ten largest clones represent 25% to 30% of the sample.

Ophthalmopathy patients had moderately to severely active disease, with a Clinical Activity Score of 3 or more, a NOSPECS grade of 4 or more, and a disease duration of less than 3 months. Exclusion was applied to patients with uncontrolled infections, other autoimmune diseases, pregnancy or lactation. Diagnoses relied on clinical symptoms, serum thyroxine and TRAb, thyroid ultrasound and orbital computed tomography. PBMCs were isolated from more than 8 ml of fresh peripheral blood by Ficoll-Paque density gradient centrifugation. Trizol reagent was used to extract total RNA, and RNA quality was then checked on an Agilent 2100 Bioanalyzer. At least ten counts were recorded for this clonotype. Its recognized antigen is unknown. Within one base of it there is no much larger clone, and no base qualities were kept.

The TCR sequence derives from a woman in her twenties or thirties with Graves' ophthalmopathy. What was sequenced was blood. The chain is made from TRBV28 and TRBJ1-5; the D gene cannot be named for sure. The DNA reads TGTGCCAGCAGCCTCGAACCATCGGGAGGCCATCAGCCCCAGCATTTT. This is translated as CASSLEPSGGHQPQHF.